The T cell receptor (beta chain) under discussion was sequenced for a study of T-cell reconstitution after alpha-beta-depleted transplantation in children. This clonotype was counted at least ten times. Its target is unknown. The TCRbeta library incorporated unique molecular identifiers. In TCRdb, the PCR reads were re-called with MiXCR into one record per CDR3 protein. The sample carries some 550,000 distinct CDR3 sequences, 20% to 25% recorded once. The germline V gene has CDR1 MNHEY and CDR2 SVGEGT. The CDR3 covers 15 residues. Trimming at V came to 6 bases and at J to 6 bases, leaving 14 bases not matched to a gene. Regarding the study as a whole: At the one-year point after transplant, T-cell counts and TCRbeta diversity were found to come mostly from T cells that had been newly produced. Expanded graft clones numbering several hundred reportedly gave rise to alpha-beta T cells about two months after transplant.

The chain couples TRBV6-2 or TRBV6-3 to TRBJ2-7, with 7 bases aligning to TRBD1. This specimen was PBMCs, mostly from graft donor cells, taken 360 days after TCRalphabeta/CD19-depleted stem cell transplant. This clonotype originated in a boy under two years old who had a stem cell transplant for acute myeloid leukemia, so the T cells may come from the graft donor. The DNA of the CDR3 is TGTGCCAGCAGCTATCGCCGGGACAGAAGGGGCGAGCAGTACTTC. Its translation is CASSYRRDRRGEQYF.